The clone carrying this T cell receptor (beta chain) came up many times. Its antigen is not known. TCRdb analysed the 5' RACE reads with MiXCR anew, one entry per CDR3 protein. The sample consists of about 240,000 distinct CDR3 sequences, roughly an eighth of them appearing once. The sample belongs to a study of identical twins. CDR3 length equals 11 residues. The V gene's germline CDR1 is SQVTM and CDR2 ANQGSEA. Trimming pared 7 bases from V and 8 bases from J, leaving 14 bases between. Study results and caveats: Partly confounded zero-insertion analyses could result from invariant MAIT and iNKT cells. Its conclusions, products of cross-sectional statistical analysis, did not come from following the same donors. Surplus twin overlap in beta out-of-frame sequences was less pronounced.

This same sample was also taken into another study, of yellow fever vaccine responses in identical twins.

This clonotype originated in a woman between 18 and 30 years old in good health. The J gene is TRBJ1-2, the V gene TRBV29-1, with D uncertain. The specimen sequenced was memory (CD45RO+) T cells sorted from blood. The CDR3, as DNA: TGCAGCGCCCGCCAGGCGTGGGGCTACACCTTC. It translates to CSARQAWGYTF. Full variable domain (missing parts from reference TRBV29-1 and TRBJ1-2): SAVISQKPSRDICQRGTSLTIQCQVDSQVTMMFWYRQQPGQSLTLIATANQGSEATYESGFVIDKFPISRPNLTFSTLTVSNMSPEDSSIYLCSARQAWGYTFGSGTRLTVV.